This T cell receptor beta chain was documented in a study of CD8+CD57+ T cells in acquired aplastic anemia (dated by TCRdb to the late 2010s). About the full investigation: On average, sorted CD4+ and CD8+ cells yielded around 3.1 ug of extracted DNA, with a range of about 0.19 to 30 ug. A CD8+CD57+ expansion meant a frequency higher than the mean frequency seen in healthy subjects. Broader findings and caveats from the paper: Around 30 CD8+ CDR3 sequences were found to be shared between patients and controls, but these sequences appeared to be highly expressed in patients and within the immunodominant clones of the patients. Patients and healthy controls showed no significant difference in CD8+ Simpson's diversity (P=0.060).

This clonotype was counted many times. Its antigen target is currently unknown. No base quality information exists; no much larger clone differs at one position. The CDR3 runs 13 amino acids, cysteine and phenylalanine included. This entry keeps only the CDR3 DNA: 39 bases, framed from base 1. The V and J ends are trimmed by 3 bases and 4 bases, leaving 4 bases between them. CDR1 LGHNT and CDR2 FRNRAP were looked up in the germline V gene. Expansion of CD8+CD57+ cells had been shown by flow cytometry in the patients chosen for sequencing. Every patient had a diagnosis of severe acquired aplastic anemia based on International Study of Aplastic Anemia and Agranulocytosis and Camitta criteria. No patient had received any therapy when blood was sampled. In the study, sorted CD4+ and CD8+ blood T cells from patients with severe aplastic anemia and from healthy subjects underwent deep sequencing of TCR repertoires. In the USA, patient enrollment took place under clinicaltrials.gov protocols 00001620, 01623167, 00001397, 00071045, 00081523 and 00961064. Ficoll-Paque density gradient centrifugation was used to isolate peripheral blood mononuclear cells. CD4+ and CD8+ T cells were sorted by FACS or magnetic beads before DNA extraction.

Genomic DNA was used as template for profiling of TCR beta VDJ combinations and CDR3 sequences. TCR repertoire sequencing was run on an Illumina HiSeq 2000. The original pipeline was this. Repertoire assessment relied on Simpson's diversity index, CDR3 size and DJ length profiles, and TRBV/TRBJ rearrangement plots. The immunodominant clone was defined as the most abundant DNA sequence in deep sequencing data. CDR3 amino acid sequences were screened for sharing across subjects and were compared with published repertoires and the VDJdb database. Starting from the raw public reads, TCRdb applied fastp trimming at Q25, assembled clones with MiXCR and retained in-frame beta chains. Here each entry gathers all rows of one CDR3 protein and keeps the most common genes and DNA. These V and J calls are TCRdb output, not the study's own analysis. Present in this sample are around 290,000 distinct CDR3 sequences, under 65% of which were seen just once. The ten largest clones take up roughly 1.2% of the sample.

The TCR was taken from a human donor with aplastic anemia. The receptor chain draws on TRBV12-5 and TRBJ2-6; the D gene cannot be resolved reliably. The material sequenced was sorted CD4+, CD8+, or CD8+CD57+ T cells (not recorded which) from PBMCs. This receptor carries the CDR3 CASGFAGANVLTF. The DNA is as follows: TGTGCTAGTGGTTTTGCCGGGGCCAACGTCCTGACTTTC.